A single sample is the source of the 14 T cell receptor beta chains below, sequenced in a study of T cells in Graves' hyperthyroidism and ophthalmopathy. TCR beta CDR3 region amplification was performed from RNA transcripts. The HTBI primer set served for first-round RT-PCR of the TCR CDR3. MiXCR, run by TCRdb on the multiplex PCR reads, gives a single entry per CDR3 protein. The table shows roughly 200,000 distinct CDR3 sequences, with roughly 17% occurring only once. Sequenced sample: blood. The receptors were gathered from a woman aged 50 to 60 with Graves' hyperthyroidism.

This clonotype was seen a handful of times. A much larger clone lies one base from this, so it may be a read error. V and J are TRBV6-5 and TRBJ2-3; 8 bases map to TRBD1. CDR1 is MNHEY, CDR2 SVGAGI, per germline. This CDR3 has 18 residues. The CDR3 loop is CASSYSTTRELGTGTQYF. The CDR3 nucleotides read TGTGCCAGCAGTTACTCGACTACCCGGGAACTGGGGACAGGTACGCAGTATTTT.

This clonotype has ten or more counts. The V gene is TRBV13, the J gene TRBJ2-2, with unresolved D. Germline V gene data show CDR1 as PRHDT and CDR2 as FYEKMQ (reference sequence). V dropped 5 bases and J dropped 2 bases, with 3 bases sitting between them. The CDR3 length is 12 residues. The CDR3 loop reads CASSHNTGELFF. In DNA, the CDR3 is TGTGCCAGCAGCCATAACACCGGGGAGCTGTTTTTT. Supplemented by reference TRBV13 and TRBJ2-2, the full variable domain reads AAGVIQSPRHLIKEKRETATLKCYPIPRHDTVYWYQQGPGQDPQFLISFYEKMQSDKGSIPDRFSAQQFSDYHSELNMSSLELGDSALYFCASSHNTGELFFGEGSRLTVL.

This clonotype was found many times. The gene calls are TRBV14 and TRBJ1-5; the D is unclear. Trimming cost V 1 base and J 0 bases, with 4 bases left between them. The V gene's germline CDR1 is SGHDN and CDR2 FVKESK. The CDR3 is made up of 14 amino acids. This CDR3 reads CASSQANSNQPQHF. The DNA for the CDR3 is TGTGCCAGCAGCCAAGCGAATAGCAATCAGCCCCAGCATTTT.

The chain carries TRBV11-2 and TRBJ1-3; D call uncertain. The CDR3 runs to 13 residues. Trimming took 0 bases from V and 4 from J, leaving 4 bases between them. Germline CDR1 is SGHAT and CDR2 is FQNNGV. The CDR3 here is CASSLETGNTIYF. DNA for the CDR3: TGTGCCAGCAGCTTAGAGACCGGAAACACCATATATTTT.

This clonotype was seen ten or more times. The chain is built from TRBV12-5 and TRBJ2-4; 7 nucleotides line up with TRBD2. The CDR3 is 12 residues long. Germline-derived CDR1 and CDR2 are LGHNT and FRNRAP. Trimming at V came to 6 bases and at J to 9 bases, leaving 5 bases not matched to a gene. The CDR3 DNA is TGTGCTAGTGGAGCGGGGCGGGCCATTCAGTACTTC. Protein sequence: CASGAGRAIQYF.

The table lists this clonotype with many counts. The chain carries TRBV6-1 and TRBJ2-5; D gene uncertain. The CDR3 has 14 amino acids. Trimming stripped 6 bases from V and 5 bases from J, with 16 bases between. Germline V gene sequence: CDR1 MNHNS, CDR2 SASEGT. CDR3 residues: CASSWEGLLETQYF. The CDR3 nucleotides read TGTGCCAGCAGCTGGGAAGGGTTACTTGAGACCCAGTACTTC.

Regarding this clonotype: A much more abundant neighbour one base away suggests this may be a read error. This chain links TRBV29-1 with TRBJ2-1; TRBD2 aligns across 9 bases. Germline trimming cut 8 bases from V and 1 base from J; bases unmatched to any gene: 6. CDR1 and CDR2 (germline): SQVTM, ANQGSEA. CDR3 length equals 14 residues. CDR3 nucleotide sequence: TGCAGCTGGAGCGGGAGGTGGTCCTACAATGAGCAGTTCTTC. This encodes CSWSGRWSYNEQFF.

This clonotype appeared many times. This sequence joins TRBV12-3 or TRBV12-4 and TRBJ1-1; D gene ambiguous. The CDR3 sequence is 14 residues long. V was trimmed by 6 bases and J by 4 bases, leaving 15 bases between them. The CDR3 loop reads CASSPGRVITEAFF. CDR3 in DNA: TGTGCCAGCAGCCCCGGGAGGGTGATCACTGAAGCTTTCTTT.

This clonotype has a count of ten or more. V usage is TRBV27 and J usage is TRBJ2-1; 7 bases are a match to TRBD2. The CDR3 has 15 amino acids. The germline V gene encodes CDR1 MNHEY and CDR2 SMNVEV (reference sequence). Germline trimming cut 4 bases from V and 2 bases from J; bases unmatched to any gene: 5. The DNA of the CDR3 is TGTGCCAGCAGTTCTGCGGGAGACCCCTACAATGAGCAGTTCTTC. Its translation: CASSSAGDPYNEQFF.

This sequence joins TRBV11-3 and TRBJ1-2; maybe TRBD1 (5 bases). V was cut by 1 base and J by 6 bases, with 18 bases left in between. The CDR3 is 16 residues long. The germline gives CDR1 SGHNT, CDR2 YENEEA. CDR3 sequence: CASSLGNPGPQDGYTF. The DNA for the CDR3 is TGTGCCAGCAGCTTAGGGAACCCGGGACCTCAGGATGGCTACACCTTC.

This clonotype was recorded many times. The chain joins TRBV7-3 to TRBJ2-1; D gene unclear. The CDR3 contains 15 residues. The ends were cut back, 4 bases at V and 0 bases at J, with 10 bases in the middle. The germline V gene has CDR1 SGHTA and CDR2 FQGTGA. The CDR3 region is CASSSSASSYNEQFF. The CDR3 DNA follows: TGTGCCAGCAGCTCGAGCGCGAGCTCCTACAATGAGCAGTTCTTC.

This clonotype was picked up many times. The V call is TRBV7-2, the J call TRBJ2-7, with TRBD2 matching 13 bases. Trimming at V came to 4 bases and at J to 4 bases, leaving 1 base not matched to a gene. The CDR3 contains 14 residues. From germline, CDR1 is SGHTA and CDR2 FQGNSA. The CDR3 protein is CASSSTSGRYEQYF. CDR3 nucleotide sequence: TGTGCCAGCAGCTCGACTAGCGGGAGGTACGAGCAGTACTTC. The full variable domain, rest sourced from reference TRBV7-2 and TRBJ2-7, is GAGVSQSPSNKVTEKGKDVELRCDPISGHTALYWYRQSLGQGLEFLIYFQGNSAPDKSGLPSDRFSAERTGGSVSTLTIQRTQQEDSAVYLCASSSTSGRYEQYFGPGTRLTVT.

The chain couples TRBV11-1 to TRBJ1-1; perhaps TRBD1 as D (6 bases). Between the trimmed V and J ends, which lost 3 bases and 6 bases, there was a span of 14 bases. Germline V CDR1 and CDR2: SGHAT, FQDESV (reference sequence). The CDR3 runs 14 residues. Here the CDR3 DNA reads TGTGCCAGCAGCTTGACAGGATCATACTCTGAAGCTTTCTTT. Amino acid sequence: CASSLTGSYSEAFF.

The CDR3 sequence is CASSPTGTRTGELFF. Written as DNA, the CDR3 is TGTGCCAGCAGCCCAACAGGGACGCGCACCGGGGAGCTGTTTTTT. V gene TRBV11-3 combines with J gene TRBJ2-2, with D possibly TRBD1 on 6 matching bases. The CDR3 sequence is 15 residues long. The germline gives CDR1 SGHNT, CDR2 YENEEA. Trimming took off 5 bases at V and 4 bases at J, with 14 bases between the two ends.